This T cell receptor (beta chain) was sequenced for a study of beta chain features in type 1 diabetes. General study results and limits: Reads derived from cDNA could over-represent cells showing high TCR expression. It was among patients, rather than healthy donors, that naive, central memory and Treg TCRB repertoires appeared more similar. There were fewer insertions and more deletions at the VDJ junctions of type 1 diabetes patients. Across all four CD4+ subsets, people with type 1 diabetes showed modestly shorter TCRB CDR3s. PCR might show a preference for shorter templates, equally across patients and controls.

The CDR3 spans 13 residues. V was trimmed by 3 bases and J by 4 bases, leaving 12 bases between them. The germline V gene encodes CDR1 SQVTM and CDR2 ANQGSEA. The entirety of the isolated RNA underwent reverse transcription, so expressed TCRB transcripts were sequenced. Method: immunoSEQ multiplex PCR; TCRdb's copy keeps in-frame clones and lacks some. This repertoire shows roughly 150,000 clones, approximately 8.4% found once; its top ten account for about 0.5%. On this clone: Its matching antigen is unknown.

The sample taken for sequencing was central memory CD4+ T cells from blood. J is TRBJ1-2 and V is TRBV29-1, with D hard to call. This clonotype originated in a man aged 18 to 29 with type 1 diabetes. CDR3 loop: CSVERVTRYGYTF. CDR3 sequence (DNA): TGCAGCGTTGAGCGGGTAACGCGCTATGGCTACACCTTC. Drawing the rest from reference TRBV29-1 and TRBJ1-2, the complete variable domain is SAVISQKPSRDICQRGTSLTIQCQVDSQVTMMFWYRQQPGQSLTLIATANQGSEATYESGFVIDKFPISRPNLTFSTLTVSNMSPEDSSIYLCSVERVTRYGYTFGSGTRLTVV.